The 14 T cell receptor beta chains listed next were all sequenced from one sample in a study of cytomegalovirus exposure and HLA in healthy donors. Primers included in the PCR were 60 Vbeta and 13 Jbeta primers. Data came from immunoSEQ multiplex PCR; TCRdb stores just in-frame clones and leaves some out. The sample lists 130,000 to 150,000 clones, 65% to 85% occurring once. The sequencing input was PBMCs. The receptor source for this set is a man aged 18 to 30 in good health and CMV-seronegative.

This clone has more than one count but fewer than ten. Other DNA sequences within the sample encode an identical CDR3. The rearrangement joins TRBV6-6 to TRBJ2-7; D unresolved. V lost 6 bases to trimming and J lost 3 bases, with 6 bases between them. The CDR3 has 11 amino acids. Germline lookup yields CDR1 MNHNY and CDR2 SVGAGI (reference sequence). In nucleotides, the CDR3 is TGTGCCAGCAGCCCCAACTACGAGCAGTACTTC. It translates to CASSPNYEQYF.

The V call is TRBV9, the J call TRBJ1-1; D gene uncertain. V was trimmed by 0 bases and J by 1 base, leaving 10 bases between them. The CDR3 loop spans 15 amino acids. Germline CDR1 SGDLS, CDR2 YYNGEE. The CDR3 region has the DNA TGTGCCAGCAGCGTAGGAGGAGGCGGGAACACTGAAGCTTTCTTT. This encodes CASSVGGGGNTEAFF. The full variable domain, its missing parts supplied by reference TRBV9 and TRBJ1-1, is DSGVTQTPKHLITATGQRVTLRCSPRSGDLSVYWYQQSLDQGLQFLIQYYNGEERAKGNILERFSAQQFPDLHSELNLSSLELGDSALYFCASSVGGGGNTEAFFGQGTRLTVV.

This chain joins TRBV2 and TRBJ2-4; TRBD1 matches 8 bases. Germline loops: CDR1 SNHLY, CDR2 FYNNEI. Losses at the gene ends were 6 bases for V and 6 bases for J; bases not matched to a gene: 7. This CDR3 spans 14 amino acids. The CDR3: CASSVRGPVNIQYF. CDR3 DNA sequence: TGTGCCAGCAGCGTCAGGGGGCCGGTAAACATTCAGTACTTC.

CDR3 residues: CASSILGAGNTGELFF. CDR3 DNA sequence: TGTGCCAGTAGTATATTGGGGGCGGGGAACACCGGGGAGCTGTTTTTT. The chain carries TRBV19 and TRBJ2-2; tentative D call: TRBD1 (6 bases). The germline V and J ends were trimmed by 2 bases and 1 base, with 11 bases remaining between them. The CDR3 consists of 16 residues. Germline assignment: CDR1 LNHDA and CDR2 SQIVND (reference sequence).

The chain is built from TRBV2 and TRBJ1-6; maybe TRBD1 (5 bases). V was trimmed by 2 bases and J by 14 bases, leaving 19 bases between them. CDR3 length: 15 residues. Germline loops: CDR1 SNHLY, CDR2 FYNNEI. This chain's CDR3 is CASSERAGGTWALHF. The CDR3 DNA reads TGTGCCAGCAGTGAAAGGGCTGGGGGGACCTGGGCCCTCCACTTT. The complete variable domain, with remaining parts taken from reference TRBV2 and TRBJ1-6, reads EPEVTQTPSHQVTQMGQEVILRCVPISNHLYFYWYRQILGQKVEFLVSFYNNEISEKSEIFDDQFSVERPDGSNFTLKIRSTKLEDSAMYFCASSERAGGTWALHFGNGTRLTVT.

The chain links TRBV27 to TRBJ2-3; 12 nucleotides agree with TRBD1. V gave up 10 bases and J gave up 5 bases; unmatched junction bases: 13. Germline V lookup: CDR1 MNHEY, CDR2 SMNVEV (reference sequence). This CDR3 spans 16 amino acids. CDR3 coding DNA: TGTGCCACCACCACCTGGGGACAGGGGGCAAGAGATACGCAGTATTTT. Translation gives CATTTWGQGARDTQYF.

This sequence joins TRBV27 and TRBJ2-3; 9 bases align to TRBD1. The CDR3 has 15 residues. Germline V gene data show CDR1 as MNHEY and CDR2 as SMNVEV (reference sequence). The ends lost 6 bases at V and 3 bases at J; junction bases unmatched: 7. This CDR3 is CASSSQGAGTDTQYF. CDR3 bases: TGTGCCAGCAGCTCACAGGGGGCCGGGACAGATACGCAGTATTTT.

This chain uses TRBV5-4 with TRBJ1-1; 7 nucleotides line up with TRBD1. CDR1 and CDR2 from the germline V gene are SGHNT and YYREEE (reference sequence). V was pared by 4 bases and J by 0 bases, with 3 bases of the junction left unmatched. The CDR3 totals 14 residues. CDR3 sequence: CASSQGQMNTEAFF. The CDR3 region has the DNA TGTGCCAGCAGCCAGGGACAGATGAACACTGAAGCTTTCTTT.

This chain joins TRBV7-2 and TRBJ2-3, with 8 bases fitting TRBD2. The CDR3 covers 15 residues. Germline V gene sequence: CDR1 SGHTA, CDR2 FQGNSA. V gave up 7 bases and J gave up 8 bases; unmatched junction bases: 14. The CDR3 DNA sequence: TGTGCCAGCACCCGCGGCGGGGGGCGCAATGTTACGCAGTATTTT. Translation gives CASTRGGGRNVTQYF.

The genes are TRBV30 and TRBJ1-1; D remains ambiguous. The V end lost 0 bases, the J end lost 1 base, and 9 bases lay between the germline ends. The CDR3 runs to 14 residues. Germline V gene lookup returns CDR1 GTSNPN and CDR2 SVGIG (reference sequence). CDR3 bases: TGTGCCTGGAGTGTAGCTAGCAGGAACACTGAAGCTTTCTTT. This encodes CAWSVASRNTEAFF.

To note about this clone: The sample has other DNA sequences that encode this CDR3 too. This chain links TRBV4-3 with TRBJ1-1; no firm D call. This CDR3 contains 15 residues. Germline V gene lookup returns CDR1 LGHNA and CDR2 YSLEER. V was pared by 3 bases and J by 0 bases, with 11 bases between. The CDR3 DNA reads TGCGCCAGCAGCCAGGGCGGGTTGATGAACACTGAAGCTTTCTTT. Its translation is CASSQGGLMNTEAFF.

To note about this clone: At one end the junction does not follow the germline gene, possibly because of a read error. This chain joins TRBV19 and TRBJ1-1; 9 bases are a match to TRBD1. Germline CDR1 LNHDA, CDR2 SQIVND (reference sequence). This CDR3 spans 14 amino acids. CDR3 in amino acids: CASRPGTGNAEAFF. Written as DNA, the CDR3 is TGTGCCAGTAGGCCCGGGACAGGGAACGCTGAAGCTTTCTTT.

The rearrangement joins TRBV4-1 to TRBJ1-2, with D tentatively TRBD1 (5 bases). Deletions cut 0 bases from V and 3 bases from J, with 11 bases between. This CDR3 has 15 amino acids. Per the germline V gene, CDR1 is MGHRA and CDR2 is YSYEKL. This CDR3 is CASSQEGRADYGYTF. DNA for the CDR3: TGCGCCAGCAGCCAAGAAGGCAGGGCTGACTATGGCTACACCTTC.

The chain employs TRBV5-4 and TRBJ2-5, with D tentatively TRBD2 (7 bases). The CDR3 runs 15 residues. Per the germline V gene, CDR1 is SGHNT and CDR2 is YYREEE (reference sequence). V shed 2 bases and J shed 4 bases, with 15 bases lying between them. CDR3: CASSFAGAAGETQYF. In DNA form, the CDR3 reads TGTGCCAGCAGCTTCGCGGGGGCCGCAGGAGAGACCCAGTACTTC. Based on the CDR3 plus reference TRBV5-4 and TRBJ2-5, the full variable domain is ETGVTQSPTHLIKTRGQQVTLRCSSQSGHNTVSWYQQALGQGPQFIFQYYREEENGRGNFPPRFSGLQFPNYSSELNVNALELDDSALYLCASSFAGAAGETQYFGPGTRLLVL.